This T cell receptor beta chain was found in a study of shared clonotypes between healthy human individuals. With respect to this clone: Its antigen is unknown.

From germline, CDR1 is SGDLS and CDR2 YYNGEE. V lost 4 bases, J lost 2 bases, and 15 bases lay in between. The CDR3 has 15 residues. Here immunoSEQ multiplex PCR was the method, and the copy in TCRdb shows in-frame clones only, minus some. The data hold roughly 570,000 clones, with roughly 98% observed a single time. Naive CD8 isolation took CD45RO-negative cells positively selected for CCR7 and excluded terminally differentiated effector memory CD45RA+ cells. General study points: Some clonotypes were shared by all four sorted-subset donors, while others were not shared. The non-shared ones had lower generation probabilities than the shared ones. What rarefaction showed was incomplete sorted-subset sequencing despite large depth. Generally, naive subsets (rather than memory subsets) showed larger estimated richness.

Sequenced material: naive CD8+ T cells sorted from blood. The chain is built from TRBV9 and TRBJ2-5; a weak D match, TRBD2 (6 bases). The clonotype was recovered from a man under 40 in good health. The chain's CDR3 is CASSTGGVLQETQYF. The CDR3 nucleotides read TGTGCCAGCAGCACGGGCGGGGTCTTACAAGAGACCCAGTACTTC.